The 8 T cell receptor beta chains in this list originate from one sample, sequenced in a study of blood T cell repertoires in COVID-19. Only in-frame clones appear in the TCRdb table, and some are missing; sequencing was by immunoSEQ multiplex PCR. The table has 350,000 to 450,000 clones, approximately 90% seen once. Sample: PBMCs or T cells enriched from blood (not recorded which). These receptors all come from a middle-aged woman who had been exposed to COVID-19.

This clone is a singleton in its sample. The germline gene is not matched at one end of the junction; a read error may be the cause. This chain joins TRBV5-1 and TRBJ2-2; tentatively, D is TRBD1 (6 bases). This CDR3 region has 14 residues. Looked up from germline, CDR1 is SGHRS and CDR2 is YFSETQ. CDR3 loop: CASSLGGTLGGLFF. The CDR3 DNA follows: TGCGCCAGCAGCTTGGGAGGCACCCTAGGGGGGCTGTTTTTT.

This chain uses TRBV5-6 with TRBJ1-1; 7 bases match TRBD1. CDR3 length equals 16 residues. The V segment lost 4 bases and the J segment 0 bases; nucleotides outside the gene matches: 9. Germline V CDR1 and CDR2: SGHDT, YYEEEE. Written as DNA, the CDR3 is TGTGCCAGCAGCCCCAGGGGGAAACCCATGAACACTGAAGCTTTCTTT. Residues: CASSPRGKPMNTEAFF.

The chain employs TRBV7-3 and TRBJ2-6; TRBD2 might be the D (6 bases). Germline loops: CDR1 SGHTA, CDR2 FQGTGA. V lost 3 bases and J lost 2, with 11 bases in between. The CDR3 runs to 16 residues. The DNA for the CDR3 is TGTGCCAGCAGCTTCGGGGGAACAACTGGGGCCAACGTCCTGACTTTC. Protein: CASSFGGTTGANVLTF. The variable domain in full, with the rest retrieved from reference TRBV7-3 and TRBJ2-6, is GAGVSQTPSNKVTEKGKYVELRCDPISGHTALYWYRQSLGQGPEFLIYFQGTGAADDSGLPNDRFFAVRPEGSVSTLKIQRTERGDSAVYLCASSFGGTTGANVLTFGAGSRLTVL.

This rearrangement joins TRBV18 to TRBJ2-7; D is perhaps TRBD2 (5 bases). Per germline, CDR1 KGHSH and CDR2 LQKENI. The ends were cut back, 3 bases at V and 6 bases at J, with 18 bases in the middle. The CDR3 runs 15 residues. The CDR3 coding sequence is TGTGCCAGCTCACCCCACCCGGGGTCTCTCCTCGAGCAGTACTTC. Translation: CASSPHPGSLLEQYF.

This clone appeared a single time. The chain combines TRBV10-1 with TRBJ2-1; 8 bases map to TRBD1. The V segment lost 5 bases and the J segment 8 bases; nucleotides outside the gene matches: 2. The CDR3 length is 12 residues. Germline V gives CDR1 WNHNN, CDR2 SYGVQD (reference sequence). The CDR3 protein is CASSNRGDEQFF. The CDR3 nucleotides are TGCGCCAGCAGTAACAGGGGGGATGAGCAGTTCTTC.

This clone was found a few times. The rearrangement joins TRBV4-1 to TRBJ2-2; 12 nucleotides agree with TRBD2. J gave up 6 bases and V 0 bases, and 5 bases lay outside the gene matches. Germline-derived CDR1 and CDR2 are MGHRA and YSYEKL. There are 17 residues in the CDR3. The chain's CDR3 is CASSQDLASGRAGELFF. CDR3 DNA: TGCGCCAGCAGCCAAGATTTGGCTAGCGGGAGGGCCGGGGAGCTGTTTTTT.

The chain employs TRBV11-3 and TRBJ2-3, with D maybe TRBD2 (5 bases). Germline CDR1 and CDR2: SGHNT and YENEEA. The CDR3 is 13 residues long. Trimming removed 5 bases from V and 3 bases from J, with 9 bases in between. CDR3 DNA sequence: TGTGCCAGCAGCGAGCGGAAAACAGATACGCAGTATTTT. It yields the protein CASSERKTDTQYF.

The CDR3 DNA sequence: TGTGCCAGCAGTGAATGGGGAGGGGGGACAAATGAGCAGTTCTTC. Encoded protein: CASSEWGGGTNEQFF. This sequence joins TRBV2 and TRBJ2-1; possibly TRBD2 for D (7 bases). Trimming shortened V by 2 bases and J by 7 bases, and 15 bases separated the two germline ends. Germline lookup yields CDR1 SNHLY and CDR2 FYNNEI. The CDR3 loop spans 15 amino acids.